The sample holds a few counts of the clone carrying this T cell receptor (beta chain). Its antigen is not known. Depth targeted 1 in 200,000 to 1 in 1 million T cells, averaging 10x coverage per clonotype. Sequencing used immunoSEQ multiplex PCR; TCRdb keeps in-frame clones, though not all of them. Of around 250,000 clones in the sample, under 75% were seen once. The CDR3 consists of 11 residues. CDR1 is DFQATT and CDR2 is SNEGSKA in the germline V gene (reference sequence). The data were taken from a study of cytotoxic CD8 clonotypes in ibrutinib-treated CLL. The study, taken as a whole, reports: Public clonotypes (which were uncommon) either contracted or remained stable on treatment.

The clonotype comes from a human donor with chronic lymphocytic leukemia. The chain couples TRBV20-1 to TRBJ1-2; tentative D call: TRBD1 (5 bases). The sample was PBMCs, taken after 24 months of ibrutinib treatment. This CDR3 reads CSTRGGDGYTF. As DNA, the CDR3 is TGCAGCACCCGGGGGGGAGATGGCTACACCTTC.